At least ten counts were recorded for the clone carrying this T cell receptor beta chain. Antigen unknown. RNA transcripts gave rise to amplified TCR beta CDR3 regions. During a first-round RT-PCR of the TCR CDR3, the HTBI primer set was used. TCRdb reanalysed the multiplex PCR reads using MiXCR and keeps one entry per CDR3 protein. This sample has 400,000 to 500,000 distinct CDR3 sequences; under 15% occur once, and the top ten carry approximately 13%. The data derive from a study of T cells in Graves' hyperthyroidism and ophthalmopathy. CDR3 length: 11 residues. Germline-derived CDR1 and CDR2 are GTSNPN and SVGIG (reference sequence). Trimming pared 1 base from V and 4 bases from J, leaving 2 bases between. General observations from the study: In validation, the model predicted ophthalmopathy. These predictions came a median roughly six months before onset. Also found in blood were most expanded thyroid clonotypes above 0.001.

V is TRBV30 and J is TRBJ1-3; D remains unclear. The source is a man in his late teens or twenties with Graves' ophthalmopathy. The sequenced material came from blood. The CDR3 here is CAWSAGNTIYF. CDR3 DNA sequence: TGTGCCTGGAGTGCCGGAAACACCATATATTTT.